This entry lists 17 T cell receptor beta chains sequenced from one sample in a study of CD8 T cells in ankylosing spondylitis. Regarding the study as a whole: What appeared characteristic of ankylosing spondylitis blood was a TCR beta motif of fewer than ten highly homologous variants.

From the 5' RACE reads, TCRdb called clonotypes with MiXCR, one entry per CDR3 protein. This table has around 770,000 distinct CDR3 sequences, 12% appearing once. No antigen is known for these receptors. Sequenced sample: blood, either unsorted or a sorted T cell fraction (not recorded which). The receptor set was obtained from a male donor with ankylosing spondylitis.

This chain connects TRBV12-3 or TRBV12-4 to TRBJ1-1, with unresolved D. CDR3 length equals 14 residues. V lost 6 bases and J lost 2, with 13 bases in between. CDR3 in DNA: TGTGCCAGCAGGTACCCCGCGGCCAACACTGAAGCTTTCTTT. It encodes CASRYPAANTEAFF.

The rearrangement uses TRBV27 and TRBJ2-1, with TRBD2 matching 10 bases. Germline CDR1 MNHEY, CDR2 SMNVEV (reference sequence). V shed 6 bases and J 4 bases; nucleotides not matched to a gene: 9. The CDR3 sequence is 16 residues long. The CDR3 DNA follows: TGTGCCAGCAGAATAAGGACTAGCGGCCTATACAATGAGCAGTTCTTC. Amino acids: CASRIRTSGLYNEQFF.

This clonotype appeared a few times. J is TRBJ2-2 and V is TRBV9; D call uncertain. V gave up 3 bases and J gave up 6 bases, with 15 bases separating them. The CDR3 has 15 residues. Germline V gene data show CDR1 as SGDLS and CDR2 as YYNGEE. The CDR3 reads CASSAAGSQSGELFF. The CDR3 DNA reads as TGTGCCAGCAGCGCCGCCGGGTCCCAGTCCGGGGAGCTGTTTTTT.

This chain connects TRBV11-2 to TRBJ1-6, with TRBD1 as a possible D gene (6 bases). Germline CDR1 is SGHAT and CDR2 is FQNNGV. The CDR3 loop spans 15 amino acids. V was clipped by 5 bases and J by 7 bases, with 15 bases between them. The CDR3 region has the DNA TGTGCCAGCAGCCCGATGCAGGGGAGGAATTCACCCCTCCACTTT. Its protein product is CASSPMQGRNSPLHF.

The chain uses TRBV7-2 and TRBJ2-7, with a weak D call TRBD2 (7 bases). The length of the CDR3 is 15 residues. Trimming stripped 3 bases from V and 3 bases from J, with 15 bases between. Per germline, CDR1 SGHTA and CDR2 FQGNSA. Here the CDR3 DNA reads TGTGCCAGCAGCTTGGTTTGGGGGGGCCTCTACGAGCAGTACTTC. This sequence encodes CASSLVWGGLYEQYF.

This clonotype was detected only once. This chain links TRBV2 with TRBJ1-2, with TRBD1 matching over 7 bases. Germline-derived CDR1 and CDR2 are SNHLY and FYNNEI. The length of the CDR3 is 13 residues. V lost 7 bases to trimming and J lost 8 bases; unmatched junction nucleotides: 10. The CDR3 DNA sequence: TGTGCCAGCACAATGACAGGGTACGGCGGCTACACCTTC. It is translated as CASTMTGYGGYTF.

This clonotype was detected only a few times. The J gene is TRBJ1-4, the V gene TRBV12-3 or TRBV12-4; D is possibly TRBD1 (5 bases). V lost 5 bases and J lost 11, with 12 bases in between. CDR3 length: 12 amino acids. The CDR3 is CASSKNRDKLFF. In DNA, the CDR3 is TGTGCCAGCAGTAAGAACCGGGACAAACTGTTTTTT.

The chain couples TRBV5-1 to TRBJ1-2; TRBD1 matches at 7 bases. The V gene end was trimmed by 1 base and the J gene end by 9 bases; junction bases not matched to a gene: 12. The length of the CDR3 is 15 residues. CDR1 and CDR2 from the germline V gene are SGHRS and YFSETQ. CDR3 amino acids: CASSLTGLTGERYTF. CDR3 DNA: TGCGCCAGCAGCTTGACCGGCCTAACAGGGGAGCGCTACACCTTC.

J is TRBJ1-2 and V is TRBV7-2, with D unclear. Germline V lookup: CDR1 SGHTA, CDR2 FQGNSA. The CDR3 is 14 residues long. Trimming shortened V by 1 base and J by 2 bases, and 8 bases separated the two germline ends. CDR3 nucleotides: TGTGCCAGCAGCTTAGGTTCAGGAAACTATGGCTACACCTTC. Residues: CASSLGSGNYGYTF.

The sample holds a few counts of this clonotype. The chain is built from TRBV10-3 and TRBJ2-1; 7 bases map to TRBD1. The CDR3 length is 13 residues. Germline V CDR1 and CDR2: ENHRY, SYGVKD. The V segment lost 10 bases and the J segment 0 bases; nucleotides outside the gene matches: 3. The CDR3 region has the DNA TGTGCCACCCGGGACAGCTCCTACAATGAGCAGTTCTTC. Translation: CATRDSSYNEQFF.

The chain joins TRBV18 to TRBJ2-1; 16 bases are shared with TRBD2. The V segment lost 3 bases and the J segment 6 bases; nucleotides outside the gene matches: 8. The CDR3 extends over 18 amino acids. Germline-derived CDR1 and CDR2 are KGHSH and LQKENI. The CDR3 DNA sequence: TGTGCCAGCTCACCGGGACTAGCGGGAGGGCCCGGAATCAATGAGCAGTTCTTC. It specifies CASSPGLAGGPGINEQFF. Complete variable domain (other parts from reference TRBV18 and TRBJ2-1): NAGVMQNPRHLVRRRGQEARLRCSPMKGHSHVYWYRQLPEEGLKFMVYLQKENIIDESGMPKERFSAEFPKEGPSILRIQQVVRGDSAAYFCASSPGLAGGPGINEQFFGPGTRLTVL.

The CDR3 protein is CASSFYGPGTGEETQYF. In DNA form, the CDR3 reads TGCGCCAGCAGCTTCTACGGCCCCGGGACAGGGGAAGAGACCCAGTACTTC. The V and J genes are TRBV5-1 and TRBJ2-5; 10 positions match TRBD1. After removal of 2 bases from V and 3 bases from J, the junction contained 10 bases not matched to a gene. This CDR3 is built from 17 residues. Germline V gene lookup returns CDR1 SGHRS and CDR2 YFSETQ.

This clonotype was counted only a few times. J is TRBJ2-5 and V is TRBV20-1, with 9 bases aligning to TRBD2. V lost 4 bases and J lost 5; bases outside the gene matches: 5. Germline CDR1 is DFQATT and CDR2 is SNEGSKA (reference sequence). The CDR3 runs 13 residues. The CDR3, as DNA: TGCAGTGCTATCCTAGCGGGGAGGGAGACCCAGTACTTC. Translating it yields CSAILAGRETQYF.

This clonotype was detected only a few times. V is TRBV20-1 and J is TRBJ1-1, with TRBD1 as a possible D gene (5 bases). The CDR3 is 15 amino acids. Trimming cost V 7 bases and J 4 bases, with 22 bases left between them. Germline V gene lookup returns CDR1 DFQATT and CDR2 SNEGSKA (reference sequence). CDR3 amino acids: CSVVGALTGTTEAFF. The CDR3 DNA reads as TGCAGTGTCGTCGGGGCCCTTACCGGGACCACTGAAGCTTTCTTT.

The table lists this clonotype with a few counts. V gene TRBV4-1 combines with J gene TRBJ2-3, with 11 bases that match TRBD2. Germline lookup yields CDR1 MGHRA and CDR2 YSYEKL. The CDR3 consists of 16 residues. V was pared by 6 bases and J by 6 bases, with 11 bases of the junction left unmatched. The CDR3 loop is CASRGLAVPGSDTQYF. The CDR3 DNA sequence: TGCGCCAGCAGGGGACTAGCGGTCCCTGGGTCCGATACGCAGTATTTT.

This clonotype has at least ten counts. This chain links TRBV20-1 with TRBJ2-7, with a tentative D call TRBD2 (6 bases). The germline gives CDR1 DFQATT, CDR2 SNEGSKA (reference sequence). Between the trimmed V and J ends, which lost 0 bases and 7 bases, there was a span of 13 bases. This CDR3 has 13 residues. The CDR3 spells CSARDGTGGEQYF. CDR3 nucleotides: TGCAGTGCTAGAGACGGGACTGGTGGGGAGCAGTACTTC.

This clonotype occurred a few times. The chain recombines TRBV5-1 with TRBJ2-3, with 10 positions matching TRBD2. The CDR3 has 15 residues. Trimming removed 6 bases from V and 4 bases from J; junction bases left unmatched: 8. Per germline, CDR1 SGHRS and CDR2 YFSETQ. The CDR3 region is CASTRSAGGADTQYF. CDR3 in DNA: TGCGCCAGCACCCGGTCAGCGGGAGGGGCAGATACGCAGTATTTT.